This is a list of T cell receptor beta chains from one sample in a study of long-term antiretroviral therapy in people with HIV. Assay: immunoSEQ multiplex PCR; the TCRdb copy retains only in-frame clones and omits some. The repertoire holds under 45,000 clones, with roughly nine tenths as singletons. This specimen consisted of unsorted PBMCs, obtained 1.2 years after starting antiretroviral therapy. Receptors were obtained from a woman between 50 and 59 years old with HIV. The CDR3 runs from the conserved cysteine through the conserved F or W. The D gene is left open where the match is weak. Not every row has a clone size; where given, it reads once, few, many or a size class.

cdr3_nt: TGTGCCTGGAGTCCCTACCCACAGGGGCGCGGGGAGCAGTACTTC; cdr3_aa: CAWSPYPQGRGEQYF; clone_size: NA; d_call: TRBD1; v_call: TRBV30; j_call: TRBJ2-7
cdr3_nt: TGTGCCAGCAGTTACATGGCAGGGGTAGGGGAGCTGTTTTTT; cdr3_aa: CASSYMAGVGELFF; clone_size: once; d_call: NA; v_call: TRBV6-6; j_call: TRBJ2-2
cdr3_nt: TGTGCCAGCAGCTTAGTTTTTGGGGGGAACACTGAAGCTTTCTTT; cdr3_aa: CASSLVFGGNTEAFF; clone_size: NA; d_call: NA; v_call: TRBV7-9; j_call: TRBJ1-1
cdr3_nt: TGTGCCAGCAGTGATCACGCTTCCATTAACTATGGCTACACCTTC; cdr3_aa: CASSDHASINYGYTF; clone_size: NA; d_call: NA; v_call: TRBV2; j_call: TRBJ1-2
cdr3_nt: TGTGCCAGCAGTCTAGGGGGAGGGACTAAGTACGAGCAGTACTTC; cdr3_aa: CASSLGGGTKYEQYF; clone_size: NA; d_call: NA; v_call: TRBV28; j_call: TRBJ2-7
cdr3_nt: TGTGCCAGCAGCTTGGGAACGGCAGATTCACCCCTCCACTTT; cdr3_aa: CASSLGTADSPLHF; clone_size: few; d_call: NA; v_call: TRBV5-4; j_call: TRBJ1-6
cdr3_nt: TGTGCCATCAGTGCGGTCGCGGGGGGGCCGAATGAGCAGTTCTTC; cdr3_aa: CAISAVAGGPNEQFF; clone_size: NA; d_call: TRBD2; v_call: TRBV10-3; j_call: TRBJ2-1
cdr3_nt: TGCGCCAGCAGCCAAGGAGACTCGTACCAAGAGACCCAGTACTTC; cdr3_aa: CASSQGDSYQETQYF; clone_size: NA; d_call: NA; v_call: TRBV4-1; j_call: TRBJ2-5
cdr3_nt: TGTGCCAGCAGCGTACGAGGGGACAGCCTAAGCACAGATACGCAGTATTTT; cdr3_aa: CASSVRGDSLSTDTQYF; clone_size: NA; d_call: TRBD1; v_call: TRBV9; j_call: TRBJ2-3
cdr3_nt: TGTGCCAGCAGCTTAGCAGGCCTAGTCTACGAGCAGTACTTC; cdr3_aa: CASSLAGLVYEQYF; clone_size: once; d_call: NA; v_call: TRBV7-2; j_call: TRBJ2-7
cdr3_nt: TGTGCTAGCAGCTCAAACCGGGACAGGGGGCAGACCCAGTACTTC; cdr3_aa: CASSSNRDRGQTQYF; clone_size: NA; d_call: TRBD1; v_call: TRBV7-7; j_call: TRBJ2-5
cdr3_nt: TGCGCCAGCAGCTTGGATCTGACCAGCTCCTATAATTCACCCCTCCACTTT; cdr3_aa: CASSLDLTSSYNSPLHF; clone_size: once; d_call: NA; v_call: TRBV5-1; j_call: TRBJ1-6
cdr3_nt: TGTGCCAGCAGCTTCGCGGGGGCAAACAATGAGCAGTTCTTC; cdr3_aa: CASSFAGANNEQFF; clone_size: NA; d_call: NA; v_call: TRBV7-3; j_call: TRBJ2-1
cdr3_nt: TGCGCCAGCAGCCCCGGGACAGGGGGCCTTTATGAGCAGTTCTTC; cdr3_aa: CASSPGTGGLYEQFF; clone_size: NA; d_call: TRBD1; v_call: TRBV5-1; j_call: TRBJ2-1
cdr3_nt: TGCAGCGTCTCAGGGGGGTCCTACGAGCAGTACTTC; cdr3_aa: CSVSGGSYEQYF; clone_size: NA; d_call: NA; v_call: TRBV29-1; j_call: TRBJ2-7
cdr3_nt: TGTGCCAGTAGTATAGCGGCTTGGGCATATCAGCCCCAGCATTTT; cdr3_aa: CASSIAAWAYQPQHF; clone_size: NA; d_call: NA; v_call: TRBV19; j_call: TRBJ1-5
cdr3_nt: TGTGCCAGCAGCTTAATGGGGGATTACGAGCAGTACTTC; cdr3_aa: CASSLMGDYEQYF; clone_size: once; d_call: NA; v_call: TRBV13; j_call: TRBJ2-7
cdr3_nt: TGTGCCAGTAGCCCCAGGGGGCGGAATGAAAAACTGTTTTTT; cdr3_aa: CASSPRGRNEKLFF; clone_size: NA; d_call: TRBD1; v_call: TRBV19; j_call: TRBJ1-4
cdr3_nt: TGTGCCAGCAGTTTATTGGGGGGGTACAATGAGCAGTTCTTC; cdr3_aa: CASSLLGGYNEQFF; clone_size: NA; d_call: TRBD2; v_call: TRBV27; j_call: TRBJ2-1
cdr3_nt: TGTGCCAGCAGCGCCTGGACAGGGGGAAGCGAGCAGTACTTC; cdr3_aa: CASSAWTGGSEQYF; clone_size: NA; d_call: TRBD1; v_call: TRBV7-3; j_call: TRBJ2-7
cdr3_nt: TGTGCCAGCAGCCAAGATCTCCGACAGATTGGCTACACCTTC; cdr3_aa: CASSQDLRQIGYTF; clone_size: NA; d_call: NA; v_call: TRBV14; j_call: TRBJ1-2
cdr3_nt: TGTGCCAGCAGCCAAGAGATAGCGGGGGGCCGGGAGACCCAGTACTTC; cdr3_aa: CASSQEIAGGRETQYF; clone_size: NA; d_call: TRBD2; v_call: TRBV4-2; j_call: TRBJ2-5